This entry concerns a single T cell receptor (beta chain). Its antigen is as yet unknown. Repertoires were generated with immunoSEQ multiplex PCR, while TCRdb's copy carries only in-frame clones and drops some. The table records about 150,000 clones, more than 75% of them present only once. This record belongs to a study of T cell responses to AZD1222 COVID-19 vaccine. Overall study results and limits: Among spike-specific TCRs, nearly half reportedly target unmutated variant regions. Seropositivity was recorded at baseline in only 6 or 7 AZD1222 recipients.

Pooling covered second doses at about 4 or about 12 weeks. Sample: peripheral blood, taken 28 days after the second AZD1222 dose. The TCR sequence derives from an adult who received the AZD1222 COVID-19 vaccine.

The CDR3 region is CASSLSGYGEETQYF. The CDR3 DNA sequence: TGCGCCAGCAGCTTGAGTGGATACGGGGAAGAGACCCAGTACTTC. The chain combines TRBV5-1 with TRBJ2-5, with D possibly matching TRBD2 (5 bases). This CDR3 spans 15 amino acids. V was cut by 1 base and J by 3 bases, with 13 bases left in between. Germline CDR1 is SGHRS and CDR2 is YFSETQ. The full variable domain, completed using reference TRBV5-1 and TRBJ2-5, is KAGVTQTPRYLIKTRGQQVTLSCSPISGHRSVSWYQQTPGQGLQFLFEYFSETQRNKGNFPGRFSGRQFSNSRSEMNVSTLELGDSALYLCASSLSGYGEETQYFGPGTRLLVL.